This TCR beta chain was captured in a study of CD8+ T cells in alopecia areata. Reverse transcription of extracted RNA yielded cDNA, which provided the sequencing template. Generated by immunoSEQ multiplex PCR, the TCRdb table keeps only in-frame clones and is missing some. There are more than 250,000 clones in the sample, none observed a single time. As regards this clone: Its specificity is unknown. Gene names are the mouse ones. Read data end 4 residues before the CDR3 end; the end is taken from the germline J gene. This same CDR3 is encoded by further DNA sequences in the sample.

Separation of pooled cutaneous lymph node cells was by sorting with CD4, CD8alpha, NKG2D, NKG2ACE and other markers. Study-wide points: Mouse data revealed clearer TCR sharing than patient data did, a gap possibly tied to HLA. More clonal than normal scalp was lesional scalp, particularly alopecia totalis/universalis. Scalp sequencing captures resident alphabeta T cells of normal skin too.

Trimming cost V 0 bases and J 1 base, with 6 bases left between them. The CDR3 length is 14 residues. Germline CDR1 is SGHDT and CDR2 is FRDEAV. The origin of this receptor is a C3H/HeJ mouse with alopecia areata. For this strain, the MHC haplotype corresponds to H2-k. V and J are TRBV14 and TRBJ2-3; D perhaps matches TRBD2 (6 bases). The specimen was CD4+ T cells sorted from a lymph node. CDR3: CASSFWGGAETLYF. CDR3 DNA (partial): TGTGCCAGCAGTTTCTGGGGGGGTGCAGAA.